This T cell receptor (beta chain) was captured in a study of identical twins. A note on this clonotype: The antigen is undetermined.

One entry per CDR3 protein, called by TCRdb with MiXCR from the 5' RACE reads. The sample holds 250,000 or so distinct CDR3 sequences, approximately 7.8% seen once. Study observations and caveats: Clonotypes of the beta chain that were abundant in cord blood carried fewer insertions (memory repertoires showed none). Conclusions came from cross-sectional statistical analysis, not from following the same donors. It was out-of-frame TCR alpha sharing in monozygotic twins that models underestimated.

The same specimen was also included in a second study, on yellow fever vaccine responses in identical twins. Per that study: The authors reported partly convergent, partly personalized vaccine responses in identical twins.

The sequence was collected from a woman aged 18 to 35 in good health. The sequencing sample was made of CD8+ T cells sorted from blood.

This CDR3 is CATSDLRQGHHTQYF. CDR3 bases: TGTGCCACCAGTGATTTGAGGCAGGGACATCATACGCAGTATTTT. The chain is built from TRBV24-1 and TRBJ2-3; tentatively, D is TRBD1 (6 bases). CDR3 length: 15 residues. CDR1 is KGHDR, CDR2 SFDVKD, per germline. V was trimmed by 0 bases and J by 7 bases, leaving 13 bases between them.